Listed below are T cell receptor beta chains from one sample, sequenced in a study of low-dose radiotherapy and immunotherapy resistance in tumors. TCRdb analysed the reads with MiXCR anew, one entry per CDR3 protein. The data contain tens of thousands of distinct CDR3 sequences, around 47% of them seen just once; the ten biggest clones take up around 5.4%. The material was PBMCs, obtained after low-dose radiotherapy plus immunotherapy. Receptors were obtained from a male donor with gallbladder cancer. Each CDR3 is given with its conserved first and last residue. D genes are given only for firm matches. Expanded clones are given a class, and other clones once, few, many or no size at all.

>TRBD1|many|TRBV5-1|TRBJ2-3
TGCGCCAGCAGCTTGGTGAAGGGACAGGGGGCAGATACGCAGTATTTT
CASSLVKGQGADTQYF
>TRBD2|many|TRBV7-3|TRBJ2-3
TGTGCCAGCAGCATTGGGGTGGCTAGCGGGAGGTCATTGACAGATACGCAGTATTTT
CASSIGVASGRSLTDTQYF
>.|few|TRBV6-2/TRBV6-3|TRBJ2-5
TGTGCCACCATGACATGGGGGACACCGTCGAACCAAGAGACCCAGTACTTC
CATMTWGTPSNQETQYF
>.|medium-sized|TRBV6-1|TRBJ2-7
TGTGCCAGCAGTGAAGCGCCGTTTGCTGCCTCGCATGAGCAGTACTTC
CASSEAPFAASHEQYF
>TRBD2|many|TRBV12-3/TRBV12-4|TRBJ2-7
TGTGCCAGCAGTACAACCGGCCTTGGGCGGGAGTGGGCCTACGAGCAGTACTTC
CASSTTGLGREWAYEQYF
>.|.|TRBV6-2/TRBV6-3|TRBJ2-7
TGTGCCAGCACCCCAGACGACTCCTACGAGCAGTACTTC
CASTPDDSYEQYF
>TRBD1|.|TRBV18|TRBJ1-5
TGTGCCAGCTCAACGCGGGACAGGGGGCAAAATCAGCCCCAGCATTTT
CASSTRDRGQNQPQHF
>.|.|TRBV4-2|TRBJ2-5
TGTGCCAGCAGCCAAGTCGGGGAAGAGACCCAGTACTTC
CASSQVGEETQYF
>TRBD2|.|TRBV20-1|TRBJ2-7
TGCAGTGCAAAAACTAGCGAGACGTTCTACGAGCAGTACTTC
CSAKTSETFYEQYF
>.|medium-sized|TRBV6-6|TRBJ2-5
TGTGCCAGCAGTTACTCCCAAATCCAAGAGACCCAGTACTTC
CASSYSQIQETQYF
>.|many|TRBV30|TRBJ2-5
TGTGCCTGGAGTTTCTACCAAGAGACCCAGTACTTC
CAWSFYQETQYF
>TRBD2|many|TRBV12-3/TRBV12-4|TRBJ2-1
TGTGCCAGCAGTTATTTTCGACCAGGTGTCGGGGGGGTTAATGAGCAGTTCTTC
CASSYFRPGVGGVNEQFF
>TRBD2|.|TRBV5-1|TRBJ2-1
TGCGCCACCTCTAAGGTTGTTAGCGGGGGATCCTACGAGCAGTTCTTC
CATSKVVSGGSYEQFF
>.|.|TRBV11-1|TRBJ2-5
TGTGCCAGCAGCTTATTGCGGGGCCTCCAAGAGACCCAGTACTTC
CASSLLRGLQETQYF
>TRBD2|.|TRBV3-1|TRBJ2-5
TGTGCCAGCAGCCAAGATCTACCCAGCGGGGGGTGGAGGTCCCAGTACTTC
CASSQDLPSGGWRSQYF
>.|.|TRBV11-1|TRBJ2-7
TGTGCCAGCTTTGGAGGGAGACACGAGCAGTACTTC
CASFGGRHEQYF
>TRBD1|.|TRBV7-2|TRBJ2-2
TGTGCCAGCAGCCCTCAGACGGGACAGGGGTCGTTCGGGGAGCTGTTTTTT
CASSPQTGQGSFGELFF
>.|many|TRBV27|TRBJ1-2
TGTGCCAGCAGTCCCTCCCCGGGGCTCAACTATGGCTACACCTTC
CASSPSPGLNYGYTF
>TRBD1|.|TRBV27|TRBJ2-5
TGTGCCAGCAGTTCCTACGGGTCCCCAGGGGGCGTAGAGACCCAGTACTTC
CASSSYGSPGGVETQYF
>.|.|TRBV6-2/TRBV6-3|TRBJ2-7
TGTGCCAGCACCCCGACAGGTCCGACCTACGAGCAGTACTTC
CASTPTGPTYEQYF
>.|.|TRBV7-8|TRBJ1-5
TGTGCCAGCAGCTTACAAGGGATCAATCAGCCCCAGCATTTT
CASSLQGINQPQHF
>TRBD1|.|TRBV20-1|TRBJ2-5
TGCAGTGCTAGAGGGCTGGGGGGGACAGGGGAAGCCGCCCAGTACTTC
CSARGLGGTGEAAQYF
>TRBD2|once|TRBV9|TRBJ2-7
TGTGCCAGCAGCGCGAGCGGGGGGACGGTAGAGCAGTACTTC
CASSASGGTVEQYF
>.|.|TRBV20-1|TRBJ2-7
TGCAGTGCTAGAGGGGACACATCTCAGTACTTC
CSARGDTSQYF
>.|many|TRBV7-2|TRBJ2-5
TGTGCCAGCAGCTTAGCTGGGAATCAAGAGACCCAGTACTTC
CASSLAGNQETQYF
>.|.|TRBV5-1|TRBJ2-1
TGCGCCAGCAGCTTCGAAAAGGGACGAAACAATGAGCAGTTCTTC
CASSFEKGRNNEQFF
>.|once|TRBV3-1|TRBJ2-7
TGTGCCAGCAGCCCTCAAGGTCAGAGGGGCTACGAGCAGTACTTC
CASSPQGQRGYEQYF
>.|.|TRBV6-2/TRBV6-3|TRBJ1-3
TGTGCCAGCAGTGAAGGCCGCCACTCTGGAAACACCATATATTTT
CASSEGRHSGNTIYF
>.|.|TRBV7-6|TRBJ2-5
TGTGCCAGCAGCCGGACAGTAGAGACCCAGTACTTC
CASSRTVETQYF
>TRBD2|once|TRBV30|TRBJ2-1
TGTGCCTGGAGTGGTGGTACTACTAGCGGCAGCTCTGCGTTCTTC
CAWSGGTTSGSSAFF
>.|.|TRBV7-2|TRBJ2-7
TGTGCCAGCAGCTTAGCTAGCAGCAGCTACGAGCAGTACTTC
CASSLASSSYEQYF
>.|.|TRBV5-1|TRBJ2-2
TGCGCCAGCAGCCCACGGACGGGTCAGTTGGAGGAGCTGTTTTTT
CASSPRTGQLEELFF
>.|.|TRBV20-1|TRBJ2-6
TGCAGTGCTAGAGGCACCGGGACGGAGTCGGCCAACGTCCTGACTTTC
CSARGTGTESANVLTF
>TRBD2|few|TRBV5-6|TRBJ2-1
TGTGCCAGCAGCTTGATAGCGGGGACCTCCTACAATGAGCAGTTCTTC
CASSLIAGTSYNEQFF
>.|.|TRBV6-2/TRBV6-3|TRBJ2-6
TGTGCCAGCAGTTCCACCGCCGGGACAATTATTCCCGGGGCCAACGTCCTGACTTTC
CASSSTAGTIIPGANVLTF
>.|.|TRBV5-3|TRBJ2-2
.
CASSLKRTGRNTGELFFF
>.|.|TRBV5-1|TRBJ2-7
TGCGCCAGCAGCTCGGGAGTAGGGGAGCAGTACTTC
CASSSGVGEQYF